The entry below describes one T cell receptor beta chain. The antigen remains unidentified. The data belong to a study of Ad26.COV2.S vaccination and SARS-CoV-2 variants. As for the study in general: Donor participated within the Ad26.COV2.S arm of the COV1001 trial. Dosing was one shot or two shots 56 days apart. Points from the study as a whole: Substantial post-vaccination breadth of spike-specific CD8+ and CD4+ T cell responses was reported. People who got the vaccine or the placebo had similar non-spike TCR breadth.

TCRdb's table, derived via immunoSEQ multiplex PCR, lists solely in-frame clones and lacks some. Of under 550,000 clones in the sample, 88% were seen once. As to treatment: roughly 20 received Ad26.COV2.S at low or high dose, single or two shots; about 5 received placebo; per-sample allocation not given. Day 63 after the first injection of vaccine or placebo was the sampling time. The sample was peripheral blood, taken in a trial of Ad26.COV2.S vaccine versus placebo. This TCR came from a person aged 18 to 59 who received the Ad26.COV2.S COVID-19 vaccine or a placebo.

CDR3 residues: CASSISGVNEQFF. In DNA form, the CDR3 reads TGTGCCAGTAGCATTAGCGGGGTGAATGAGCAGTTCTTC. The chain combines TRBV19 with TRBJ2-1, with 8 bases fitting TRBD2. The germline V gene encodes CDR1 LNHDA and CDR2 SQIVND (reference sequence). The CDR3 spans 13 residues. The V and J ends lost 6 bases and 7 bases, in that order; junction bases with no gene match: 5.